This T cell receptor (beta chain) was sequenced for a study of CD8+ T cells in alopecia areata. General study findings and limits: Scalp clonality and expanded CD8+ clones among the top 100 fell significantly with tofacitinib.

Trimming took off 5 bases at V and 4 bases at J, with 11 bases between the two ends. Looked up from germline, CDR1 is SGHAT and CDR2 is FQNNGV. The CDR3 length is 13 residues. Remarks on this clone: Its antigen is currently unknown.

Reverse transcribed after extraction, RNA yielded cDNA as the sequencing template. Only in-frame clones appear in the TCRdb table, and some are missing; sequencing was by immunoSEQ multiplex PCR. The table records around 100,000 clones, 44% of them present only once. Noted treatment: oral pan-JAK inhibitor, 5-10 mg twice daily. This clonotype was sampled from a human donor with alopecia areata. The gene calls are TRBV11-2 and TRBJ2-5, with a tentative D call TRBD1 (7 bases). Sequenced here: CD8+ T cells sorted from blood, sampled at week 24, from a patient treated with tofacitinib. The CDR3 nucleotides are TGTGCCAGCAGCCGGGGGACAGTAGAGACCCAGTACTTC. Protein: CASSRGTVETQYF.